This TCR beta chain appears in the sequencing data of a study of blood T cell repertoires in COVID-19. Assay used: immunoSEQ multiplex PCR; TCRdb lists only in-frame clones, some missing. The sample lists 350,000 to 400,000 clones, around nine tenths seen once, with around 0.95% in the top ten. The participants were between roughly 18 and 100 years old and came from some 23 US areas. Cohort allocation depended upon clinical history that participants reported. Trimming cost V 4 bases and J 2 bases, with 21 bases left between them. Germline V CDR1 and CDR2: SGDLS, YYNGEE. The CDR3 length is 17 residues.

The receptor was derived from a woman aged 25 to 39 with acute COVID-19. This chain uses TRBV9 with TRBJ1-2, with a weak D call TRBD1 (6 bases). The sequenced sample was PBMCs or T cells enriched from blood (not recorded which). The CDR3: CASSSSSDWGGNYGYTF. CDR3 nucleotides: TGTGCCAGCAGCTCATCCTCCGATTGGGGGGGCAACTATGGCTACACCTTC.